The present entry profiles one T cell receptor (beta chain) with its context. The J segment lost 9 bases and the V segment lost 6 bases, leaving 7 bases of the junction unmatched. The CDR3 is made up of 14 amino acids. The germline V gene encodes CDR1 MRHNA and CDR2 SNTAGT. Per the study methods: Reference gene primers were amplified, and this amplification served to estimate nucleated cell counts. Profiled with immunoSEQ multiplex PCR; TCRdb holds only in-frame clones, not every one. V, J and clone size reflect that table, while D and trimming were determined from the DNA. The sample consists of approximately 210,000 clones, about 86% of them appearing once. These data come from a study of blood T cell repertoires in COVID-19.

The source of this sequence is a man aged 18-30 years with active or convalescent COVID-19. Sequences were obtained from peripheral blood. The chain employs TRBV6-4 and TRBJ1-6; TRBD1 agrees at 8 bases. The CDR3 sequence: CASSYGTGSSPLHF. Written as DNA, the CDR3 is TGTGCCAGCAGCTACGGGACAGGCAGTTCACCCCTCCACTTT.